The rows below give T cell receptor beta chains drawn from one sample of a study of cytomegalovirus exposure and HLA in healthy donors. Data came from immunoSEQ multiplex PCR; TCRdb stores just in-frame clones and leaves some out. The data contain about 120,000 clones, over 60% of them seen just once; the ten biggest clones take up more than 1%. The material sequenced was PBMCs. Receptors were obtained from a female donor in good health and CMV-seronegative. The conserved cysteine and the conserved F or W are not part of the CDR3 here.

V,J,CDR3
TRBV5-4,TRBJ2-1,ASSLGGQGAYNEQF
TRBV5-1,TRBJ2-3,ASSYDGSGSTDTQY
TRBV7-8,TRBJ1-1,AAGRNTEAF
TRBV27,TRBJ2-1,ATHRGASYNEQF
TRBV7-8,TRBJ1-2,ASSLGGVYGYT
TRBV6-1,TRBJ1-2,ASSVAGVGYGYT
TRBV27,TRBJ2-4,ASRYSGVQY
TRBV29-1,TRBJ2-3,SVGGVDTDTQY
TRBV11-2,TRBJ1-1,ASSSRADRGVNTEAF
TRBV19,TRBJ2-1,ASSMVTGTPYNEQF